This T cell receptor (beta chain) was found in a study of beta chain features in type 1 diabetes. About the research overall: Cells sorted and examined across all samples totaled 85 million to 130 million.

Every bit of the isolated RNA underwent reverse transcription, so sequencing read expressed TCRB transcripts. About 3.6 million reads was the average for naive, central memory and regulatory T cell samples. Produced via immunoSEQ multiplex PCR; TCRdb's table is partial and in-frame only. This sample has tens of thousands of clones, with approximately 45% found just once. Study-level results: Researchers caution that PCR might favor shorter templates, equally among patients and controls. Researchers report that Type 1 diabetes patients had moderately but significantly shorter TCRB CDR3s across all four CD4+ subsets.

As regards this clone: The antigen remains undetermined.

Germline assignment: CDR1 SGHRS and CDR2 YFSETQ. The CDR3 contains 14 residues. The germline V and J ends were trimmed by 4 bases and 2 bases, with 10 bases remaining between them. The clonotype originates from a man aged 25-40 years with type 1 diabetes. The chain is built from TRBV5-1 and TRBJ2-1, with D tentatively TRBD2 (6 bases). Sequenced sample: Tregs from blood. The CDR3 is CASSRETAYNEQFF. DNA for the CDR3: TGCGCCAGCAGCCGGGAGACAGCCTACAATGAGCAGTTCTTC.